Listed here is a single TCR beta chain. Its antigen is not known. In nominal health when sampled, donors likely had unrecorded immune exposures nonetheless. The data derive from a study of cytomegalovirus exposure and HLA in healthy donors. A multiplex PCR was run with 60 Vbeta primers and 13 Jbeta primers. Clones were read by immunoSEQ multiplex PCR, and TCRdb kept only the in-frame ones, dropping some. This sample carries more than 140,000 clones, around 66% of them seen once, and the ten largest clones take 3%. The V gene's germline CDR1 is MDHEN and CDR2 SYDVKM. The CDR3 is 14 residues long. Trimming took off 3 bases at V and 2 bases at J, with 8 bases between the two ends. Study results and limitations: Reportedly, a later analysis found an Asian-associated ancestry cluster had fewer N-insertions than the approximately 670-donor mean. Apart from CMV serostatus, no immune exposure information was available.

The chain combines TRBV28 with TRBJ1-3, with D perhaps matching TRBD1 (6 bases). Sequencing used PBMCs. The TCR originated in a woman in her 30s in good health and CMV-seropositive. The CDR3 loop is CASSLGAPGNTIYF. The CDR3 coding sequence is TGTGCCAGCAGTTTGGGGGCCCCTGGAAACACCATATATTTT.